These T cell receptor beta chains were read from a single sample in a study of early T cells in non-severe SARS-CoV-2 infection. TCRdb redid the calling of the 5' RACE reads with MiXCR, one entry per CDR3 protein. The sample lists about 70,000 distinct CDR3 sequences, 9.5% to 15% occurring once. This specimen was whole blood, taken at baseline. The origin of the receptors is an adult who was a healthcare worker with PCR-confirmed SARS-CoV-2 infection or an uninfected control (not recorded which). The donor label of this sample is uncertain. Both conserved end residues are part of each CDR3. The order of the fields is V gene, J gene, clone size, D gene, CDR3 protein, CDR3 DNA. D genes are given only for firm matches. Not all rows give a size; the values are once, few, many and, for expanded clones, a class.

>TRBV7-2|TRBJ2-5|many|-
CASSLVYSRVETQYF
TGTGCCAGCAGCTTAGTTTATTCTCGGGTGGAGACCCAGTACTTC
>TRBV7-6|TRBJ2-1|few|-
CASSPLVAYNEQFF
TGTGCCAGCAGCCCCTTAGTAGCCTACAATGAGCAGTTCTTC
>TRBV5-1|TRBJ2-5|many|TRBD2
CASSLGELAGRETQYF
TGCGCCAGCAGCTTGGGAGAGCTAGCGGGACGGGAGACCCAGTACTTC
>TRBV11-1|TRBJ1-6|few|TRBD1
CASSLYRGDSPLHF
TGTGCCAGCAGCTTATACAGGGGCGATTCACCCCTCCACTTT
>TRBV30|TRBJ2-3|many|TRBD2
CAWSVLSGGTDTQYF
TGTGCCTGGAGTGTGCTCTCGGGAGGGACAGATACGCAGTATTTT
>TRBV30|TRBJ2-2|-|TRBD2
CAWNGLAGAPTGELFF
TGTGCCTGGAACGGACTAGCGGGGGCCCCCACCGGGGAGCTGTTTTTT
>TRBV27|TRBJ1-1|few|TRBD1
CASSWDRGQEAFF
TGTGCCAGCAGTTGGGACAGGGGGCAAGAAGCTTTCTTT
>TRBV12-3/TRBV12-4|TRBJ1-2|-|-
CASTLLLGGRYGYTF
TGTGCCAGCACCCTCCTCCTGGGGGGCCGGTATGGCTACACCTTC
>TRBV7-2|TRBJ2-1|-|-
CASSLVTGSYNEQFF
TGTGCCAGCAGCCTCGTAACAGGCTCCTACAATGAGCAGTTCTTC
>TRBV5-1|TRBJ2-1|-|-
CASSLGGPPYNEQFF
TGCGCCAGCAGCTTGGGGGGGCCTCCGTACAATGAGCAGTTCTTC
>TRBV14|TRBJ2-1|-|-
CASSQAGGGEQFF
TGTGCCAGCAGCCAAGCTGGGGGAGGCGAGCAGTTCTTC
>TRBV25-1|TRBJ1-3|-|TRBD1
CASSDKRGLGNTIYF
TGTGCCAGCAGTGATAAGAGGGGGCTTGGAAACACCATATATTTT
>TRBV20-1|TRBJ2-3|many|-
CSARRWYF
TGCAGTGCTAGACGGTGGTATTTT
>TRBV2|TRBJ2-3|-|-
CASVQDTQYF
TGTGCCAGCGTACAGGATACGCAGTATTTT
>TRBV12-3/TRBV12-4|TRBJ2-2|few|TRBD2
CASRRTSGIAGELFF
TGTGCCAGCAGACGGACTAGCGGGATAGCCGGGGAGCTGTTTTTT
>TRBV9|TRBJ1-2|-|-
CASSVTGSRYYGYTF
TGTGCCAGCAGCGTTACAGGGAGTCGATACTATGGCTACACCTTC
>TRBV3-1|TRBJ1-2|many|-
CASSPRGAGSGYTF
TGTGCCAGCAGCCCCCGGGGGGCGGGGAGTGGCTACACCTTC
>TRBV29-1|TRBJ1-1|many|-
CSVSTGRNTEAFF
TGCAGCGTTTCTACAGGGAGGAACACTGAAGCTTTCTTT
>TRBV20-1|TRBJ2-3|many|-
CSVVGGSTDTQYF
TGCAGTGTAGTGGGCGGTAGCACAGATACGCAGTATTTT
>TRBV19|TRBJ2-5|-|-
CASSFVVFAQETQYF
TGTGCCAGTAGTTTCGTGGTTTTCGCCCAAGAGACCCAGTACTTC